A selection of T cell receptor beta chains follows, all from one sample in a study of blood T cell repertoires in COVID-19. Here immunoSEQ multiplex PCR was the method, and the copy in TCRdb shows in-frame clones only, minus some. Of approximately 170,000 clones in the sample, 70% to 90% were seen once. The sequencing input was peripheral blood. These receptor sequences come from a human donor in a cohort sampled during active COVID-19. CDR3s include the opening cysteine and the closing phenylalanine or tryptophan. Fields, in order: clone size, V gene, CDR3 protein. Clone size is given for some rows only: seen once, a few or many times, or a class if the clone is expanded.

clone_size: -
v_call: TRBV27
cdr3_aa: CASSKKTSSYEQYF

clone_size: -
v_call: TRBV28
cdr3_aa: CASSFNSRGNQPQHF

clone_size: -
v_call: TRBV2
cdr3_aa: CASSVPEASGVVYQETQYF

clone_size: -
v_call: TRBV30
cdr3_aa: CAWTPVAGALGNNEQFF

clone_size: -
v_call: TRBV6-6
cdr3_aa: CASSYSFLMNTEAFF

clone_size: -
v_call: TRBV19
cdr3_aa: CASENAGTGNGYTF

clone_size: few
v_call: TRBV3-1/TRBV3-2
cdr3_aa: CASSQLSGLYEQYF

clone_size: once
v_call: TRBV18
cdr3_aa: CASSPPGTSGGDTQYF

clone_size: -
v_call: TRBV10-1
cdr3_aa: CASSESGQPYEQYF

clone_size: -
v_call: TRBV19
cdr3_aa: CASSVGGSYNEQFF